Here is one T cell receptor beta chain with its context. V was cut by 1 base and J by 5 bases, with 17 bases left in between. Per germline, CDR1 MDHEN and CDR2 SYDVKM. The CDR3 runs 16 residues. Generated by immunoSEQ multiplex PCR, the TCRdb table keeps only in-frame clones and is missing some. The repertoire consists of about 190,000 clones, with about four fifths occurring once and the leading ten covering under 8%. This sample was taken from a study of blood T cell repertoires in COVID-19. The genes are TRBV28 and TRBJ1-1; no reliable D call. The material sequenced was peripheral blood. The receptor was isolated from a man aged 55 to 70 with acute or convalescent COVID-19. CDR3 bases: TGTGCCAGCAGTTTATCCCCGGGGAGGAGGCGGACTGAAGCTTTCTTT. Translating it yields CASSLSPGRRRTEAFF.